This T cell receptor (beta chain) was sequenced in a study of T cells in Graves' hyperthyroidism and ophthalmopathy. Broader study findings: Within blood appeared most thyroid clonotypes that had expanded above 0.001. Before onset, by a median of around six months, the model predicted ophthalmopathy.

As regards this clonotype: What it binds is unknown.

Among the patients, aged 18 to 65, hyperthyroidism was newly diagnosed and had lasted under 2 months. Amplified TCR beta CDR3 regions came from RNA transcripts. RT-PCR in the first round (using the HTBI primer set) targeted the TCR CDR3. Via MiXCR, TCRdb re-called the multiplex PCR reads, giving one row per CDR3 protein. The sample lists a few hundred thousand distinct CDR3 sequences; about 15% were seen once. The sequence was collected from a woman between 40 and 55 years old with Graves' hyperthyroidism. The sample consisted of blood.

CDR3 DNA: TGTGCCAGCCGGAGGACTAGCGGGAGATTTGATACGCAGTATTTT. This sequence encodes CASRRTSGRFDTQYF. The V and J genes are TRBV27 and TRBJ2-3; 13 positions match TRBD2. The V segment lost 8 bases and the J segment 6 bases; nucleotides outside the gene matches: 8. This CDR3 comprises 15 residues. Per the germline V gene, CDR1 is MNHEY and CDR2 is SMNVEV (reference sequence).